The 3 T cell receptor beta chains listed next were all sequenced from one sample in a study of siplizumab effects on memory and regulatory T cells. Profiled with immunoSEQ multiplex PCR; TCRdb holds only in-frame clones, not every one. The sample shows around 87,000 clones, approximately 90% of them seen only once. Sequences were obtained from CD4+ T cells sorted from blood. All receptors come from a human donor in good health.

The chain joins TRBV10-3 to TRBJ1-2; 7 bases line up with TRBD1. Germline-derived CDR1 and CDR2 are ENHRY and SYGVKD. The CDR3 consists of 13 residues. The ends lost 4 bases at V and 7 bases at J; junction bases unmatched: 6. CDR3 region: CAISATGVAGYTF. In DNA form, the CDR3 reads TGTGCCATCAGTGCCACAGGGGTTGCTGGCTACACCTTC.

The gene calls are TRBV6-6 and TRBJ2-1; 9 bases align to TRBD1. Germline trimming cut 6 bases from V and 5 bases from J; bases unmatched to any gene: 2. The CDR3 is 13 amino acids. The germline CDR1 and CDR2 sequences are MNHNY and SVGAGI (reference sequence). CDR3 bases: TGTGCCAGCAGCCGACAGGGGGACAATGAGCAGTTCTTC. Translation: CASSRQGDNEQFF.

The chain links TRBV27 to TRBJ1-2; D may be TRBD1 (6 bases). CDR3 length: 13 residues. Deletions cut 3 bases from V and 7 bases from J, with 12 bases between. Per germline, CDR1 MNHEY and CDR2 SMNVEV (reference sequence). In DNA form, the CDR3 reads TGTGCCAGCAGTTTGAAAGGGGGAGTTGGCTACACCTTC. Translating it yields CASSLKGGVGYTF.